Listed below are T cell receptor beta chains from one sample, sequenced in a study of T cells after posttransplantation cyclophosphamide. Here immunoSEQ multiplex PCR was the method, and the copy in TCRdb shows in-frame clones only, minus some. Found here are more than 7,000 clones, no singletons; the ten largest cover approximately 3.6%. Source: PBMCs, taken around 350 days after allogeneic stem cell transplant with posttransplant cyclophosphamide. The origin of the receptors is a male patient in his fifties or sixties who received an allogeneic stem cell transplant from a related donor and was CMV-positive. Some T cells may arise from the graft donor. Both conserved end residues are part of each CDR3. The order of the fields is clone size, V gene, D gene, J gene, CDR3 length, CDR3 protein, CDR3 DNA. A D gene is named only where the DNA matches it firmly. Size tells how often a clone was seen, or its class if it is expanded.

>many|TRBV5-1|NA|TRBJ2-2|16
CASSFADNENTGELFF
TGCGCCAGCAGCTTCGCGGACAACGAAAACACCGGGGAGCTGTTTTTT
>many|TRBV7-8|TRBD1|TRBJ2-2|17
CASSLALTGANTGELFF
TGTGCCAGCAGCTTAGCGTTAACAGGGGCGAACACCGGGGAGCTGTTTTTT
>many|TRBV2|TRBD2|TRBJ2-7|13
CASRGEGNYEQYF
TGTGCCAGCAGGGGGGAGGGGAACTACGAGCAGTACTTC
>many|TRBV7-9|TRBD1|TRBJ1-6|14
CASSYQTGYSPLHF
TGTGCCAGCAGCTACCAGACAGGGTACTCACCCCTCCACTTT
>many|TRBV18|TRBD1|TRBJ2-6|17
CASSTSLTGAGANVLTF
TGTGCCAGCTCAACATCCCTAACAGGGGCTGGGGCCAACGTCCTGACTTTC
>many|TRBV5-1|TRBD2|TRBJ2-3|16
CASSTGLAGYTDTQYF
TGCGCCAGCAGCACCGGACTAGCGGGCTACACAGATACGCAGTATTTT
>medium-sized|TRBV10-3|TRBD1|TRBJ2-6|18
CAISDFEGGYTGANVLTF
TGTGCCATCAGTGACTTCGAAGGGGGCTACACTGGGGCCAACGTCCTGACTTTC
>many|TRBV2|NA|TRBJ1-5|13
CASRREGNQPQHF
TGTGCCAGCAGGAGGGAGGGCAATCAGCCCCAGCATTTT
>many|TRBV27|NA|TRBJ1-1|13
CASSLQGVTEAFF
TGTGCCAGCAGTTTACAGGGCGTCACTGAAGCTTTCTTT
>many|TRBV10-2|NA|TRBJ1-2|12
CASEGVDYGYTF
TGCGCCAGCGAGGGGGTTGATTATGGCTACACCTTC
>many|TRBV11-2|NA|TRBJ2-5|14
CASSLVGQGETQYF
TGTGCCAGCAGCTTAGTGGGCCAGGGAGAGACCCAGTACTTC
>many|TRBV19|NA|TRBJ2-5|15
CASSIGTLAVETQYF
TGTGCCAGTAGTATAGGGACTCTCGCCGTAGAGACCCAGTACTTC
>few|TRBV6-4|NA|TRBJ2-6|14
CAGGVSSGANVLTF
TGTGCCGGCGGCGTTTCCTCTGGGGCCAACGTCCTGACTTTC
>many|TRBV27|NA|TRBJ2-3|14
CASSSLRHQDTQYF
TGTGCCAGCAGTTCCCTGAGGCACCAGGATACGCAGTATTTT
>few|TRBV10-2|TRBD2|TRBJ2-4|16
CASESGGSGDKNIQYF
TGCGCCAGTGAGAGCGGGGGTAGCGGGGACAAAAACATTCAGTACTTC
>many|TRBV18|NA|TRBJ2-7|13
CASSEGQFYEQYF
TGTGCCAGCTCCGAGGGACAATTCTACGAGCAGTACTTC
>many|TRBV30|TRBD1|TRBJ1-2|14
CARGRPGGTYGYTF
TGTGCCCGGGGCCGCCCAGGGGGCACCTATGGCTACACCTTC
>many|TRBV7-2|NA|TRBJ2-5|14
CASSSGTTKETQYF
TGTGCCAGCAGCTCGGGGACAACTAAAGAGACCCAGTACTTC
>many|TRBV4-1|TRBD1|TRBJ2-2|14
CASSQRGPTGELFF
TGCGCCAGCAGCCAAAGGGGGCCCACCGGGGAGCTGTTTTTT
>many|TRBV4-1|NA|TRBJ2-2|18
CASSQGWVRVAATGELFF
TGCGCCAGCAGCCAAGGGTGGGTCCGGGTAGCGGCAACCGGGGAGCTGTTTTTT
>medium-sized|TRBV19|TRBD1|TRBJ1-1|13
CASSDRVHTEAFF
TGTGCCAGTAGCGACAGGGTCCACACTGAAGCTTTCTTT
>medium-sized|TRBV7-9|NA|TRBJ1-4|15
CASSIRTLTNEKLFF
TGTGCCAGCAGCATCCGGACTCTAACTAATGAAAAACTGTTTTTT